A selection of T cell receptor beta chains follows, all from one sample in a study of control samples from healthy donors and cancer patients. Profiled with immunoSEQ multiplex PCR; TCRdb holds only in-frame clones, not every one. The table includes approximately 180,000 clones, around 94% detected once. Material: blood. Source of these receptors: a woman aged 18 to 35 in good health. Both conserved end residues are part of each CDR3. Each record gives: J gene, V gene, D gene, clone size, CDR3 DNA, CDR3 protein. D genes are given only for firm matches. Expanded clones get a size class; other rows say once, few or many, or leave the size out.

>TRBJ1-2|TRBV19|TRBD1|once
TGTGCCAGTATGTCTTCCTATCGACAGGGATTCTATGGCTACACCTTC
CASMSSYRQGFYGYTF
>TRBJ1-3|TRBV7-8|TRBD1|once
TGTGCCAGCAGCCTCGACAGGGGCTCTGGAAACACCATATATTTT
CASSLDRGSGNTIYF
>TRBJ2-5|TRBV9|-|-
TGTGCCAGCAGCGCCAGGGGAGGGGGGGTTGCAGAGACCCAGTACTTC
CASSARGGGVAETQYF
>TRBJ2-7|TRBV18|-|-
TGTGCCAGCTCACCGAAGCTGACCCCCGGCTACGAGCAGTACTTC
CASSPKLTPGYEQYF
>TRBJ2-3|TRBV7-2|-|-
TGTGCCAGCAGTATACAGGGAATAGCGGATACGCAGTATTTT
CASSIQGIADTQYF
>TRBJ2-3|TRBV5-1|TRBD2|-
TGCGCCAGCAGCTTCCTCGCGGGGGAGGGCCGCACAGATACGCAGTATTTT
CASSFLAGEGRTDTQYF
>TRBJ1-1|TRBV4-2|-|-
TGTGCCAGCAGCCAAGTCGTAGGGGCGCGGGGCACTGAAGCTTTCTTT
CASSQVVGARGTEAFF
>TRBJ1-6|TRBV3-1/TRBV3-2|-|-
TGTGCCAGCAGCCATCTCCTTCGGGGTGCCTTAAGATCACCCCTCCACTTT
CASSHLLRGALRSPLHF
>TRBJ2-2|TRBV4-1|-|-
TGCGCCAGCAGCCAAGTTGGGCGGAACACCGGGGAGCTGTTTTTT
CASSQVGRNTGELFF
>TRBJ2-6|TRBV24-1|-|-
TGTGCCACCAGTGATCCCGGGCGATCTGGGGCCAACGTCCTGACTTTC
CATSDPGRSGANVLTF
>TRBJ1-2|TRBV29-1|TRBD1|-
TGCAGCGTCCTGATGACAGGGAGGCCTGGCTACACCTTC
CSVLMTGRPGYTF
>TRBJ1-3|TRBV5-1|TRBD1|-
TGCGCCAGCAGCCTGGGACAGAGCACTGGAAACACCATATATTTT
CASSLGQSTGNTIYF
>TRBJ2-7|TRBV27|TRBD1|-
TGTGCCAGCAGTTTTAGGGACAGTGGCTACGAGCAGTACTTC
CASSFRDSGYEQYF
>TRBJ1-2|TRBV9|TRBD1|-
TGTGCCAGCAGCGTAGAGGTCGGACAGGGGGCCTGGGGCTACACCTTC
CASSVEVGQGAWGYTF
>TRBJ1-1|TRBV18|-|-
TGTGCCAGCTCACCAGGGCAAACCATGAACACTGAAGCTTTCTTT
CASSPGQTMNTEAFF
>TRBJ2-1|TRBV10-3|-|-
TGTGCCATCAGTTCCGCCGCCACGTACAATGAGCAGTTCTTC
CAISSAATYNEQFF
>TRBJ1-2|TRBV6-5|TRBD1|-
TGTGCCAGCAGAGACCCGACAGGGGGCGCGATTGGCTACACCTTC
CASRDPTGGAIGYTF
>TRBJ1-5|TRBV19|-|-
TGTGCCAGTAGTATAGAGTACTGGGGTGCGAGCAATCAGCCCCAGCATTTT
CASSIEYWGASNQPQHF
>TRBJ2-7|TRBV5-1|-|-
TGCGCCAGCAGCGAGGGTACAGGGAGCTACGAGCAGTACTTC
CASSEGTGSYEQYF
>TRBJ2-7|TRBV7-3|-|-
TGTGCCAGCAGCTTAGATGCAAACTCCTACGAGCAGTACTTC
CASSLDANSYEQYF
>TRBJ1-1|TRBV13|-|-
TGTGCCAGCAGCTTTACAGGGTGGAACACTGAAGCTTTCTTT
CASSFTGWNTEAFF
>TRBJ1-5|TRBV12-3/TRBV12-4|-|-
TGTGCCAGCAGTCATCGGGACCGCCAGCATTTT
CASSHRDRQHF
>TRBJ2-3|TRBV25-1|-|-
TGTGCCAGCAGCCTTCCGGGTTCAGGGTTCTCAGATACGCAGTATTTT
CASSLPGSGFSDTQYF
>TRBJ2-5|TRBV5-1|-|-
TGCGCCAGCAGCCGAGGCCCCAGCCAAGAGACCCAGTACTTC
CASSRGPSQETQYF
>TRBJ1-5|TRBV4-1|-|-
TGCGCCAGCAGCCCCCGACTAGGGGGGCTCAATCAGCCCCAGCATTTT
CASSPRLGGLNQPQHF
>TRBJ1-2|TRBV28|TRBD1|-
TGTGCCAGCAGTTTGACAGGGGGCGCAGGCTATGGCTACACCTTC
CASSLTGGAGYGYTF